This T cell receptor beta chain was recovered during a study of T cells after yellow fever vaccination. This clonotype was seen a handful of times. TCRdb itself ran the 5' RACE reads through MiXCR, one entry per CDR3 protein. The repertoire includes about 340,000 distinct CDR3 sequences, around 4.1% of them detected once, and approximately 24% sits in the top ten. The germline gives CDR1 LNHDA, CDR2 SQIVND (reference sequence). The CDR3 spans 15 residues. J gave up 8 bases and V 9 bases, and 16 bases lay outside the gene matches. The genes are TRBV19 and TRBJ2-3; 8 positions agree with TRBD2. Sequencing used PBMCs, obtained 5 days after the yellow fever booster vaccination. This TCR derives from a man aged 18 to 29 who received the YFV17D yellow fever vaccine. The CDR3 DNA reads as TGTGCCAGCTCCCCGGGGGGGCGGAGCTCAGGTACGCAGTATTTT. This encodes CASSPGGRSSGTQYF. The variable domain in full, completed from reference TRBV19 and TRBJ2-3, reads DGGITQSPKYLFRKEGQNVTLSCEQNLNHDAMYWYRQDPGQGLRLIYYSQIVNDFQKGDIAEGYSVSREKKESFPLTVTSAQKNPTAFYLCASSPGGRSSGTQYFGPGTRLTVL.